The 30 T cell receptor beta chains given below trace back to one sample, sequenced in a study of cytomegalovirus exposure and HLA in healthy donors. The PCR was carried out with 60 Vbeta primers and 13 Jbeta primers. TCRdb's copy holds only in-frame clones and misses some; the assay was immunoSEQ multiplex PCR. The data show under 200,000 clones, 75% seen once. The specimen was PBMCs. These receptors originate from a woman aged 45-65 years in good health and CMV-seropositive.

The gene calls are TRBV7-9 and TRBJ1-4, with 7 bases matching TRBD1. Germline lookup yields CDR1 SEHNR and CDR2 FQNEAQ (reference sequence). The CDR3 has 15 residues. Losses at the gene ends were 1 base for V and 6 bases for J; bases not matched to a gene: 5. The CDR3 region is CASSLGQGEDEKLFF. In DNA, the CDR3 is TGTGCCAGCAGCTTAGGGCAGGGGGAAGATGAAAAACTGTTTTTT.

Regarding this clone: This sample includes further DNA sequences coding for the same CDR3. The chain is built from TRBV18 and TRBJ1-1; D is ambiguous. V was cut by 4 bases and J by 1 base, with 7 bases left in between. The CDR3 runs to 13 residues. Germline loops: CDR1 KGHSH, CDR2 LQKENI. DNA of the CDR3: TGTGCCAGCTCACGGACTGGGAACACTGAAGCTTTCTTT. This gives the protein CASSRTGNTEAFF.

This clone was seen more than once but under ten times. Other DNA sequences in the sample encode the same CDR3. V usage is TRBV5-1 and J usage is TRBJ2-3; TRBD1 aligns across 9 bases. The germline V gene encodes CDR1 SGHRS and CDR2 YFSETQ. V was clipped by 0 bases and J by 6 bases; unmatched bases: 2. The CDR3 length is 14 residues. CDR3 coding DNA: TGCGCCAGCAGCTTGGGACAGGGGGGGGATACGCAGTATTTT. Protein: CASSLGQGGDTQYF.

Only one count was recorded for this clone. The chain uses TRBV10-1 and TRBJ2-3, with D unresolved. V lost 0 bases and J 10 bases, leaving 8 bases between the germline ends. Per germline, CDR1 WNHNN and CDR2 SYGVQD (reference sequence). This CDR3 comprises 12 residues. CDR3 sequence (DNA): TGCGCCAGCAGTGAGTCCTGGGCAGCGCAGTATTTT. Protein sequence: CASSESWAAQYF.

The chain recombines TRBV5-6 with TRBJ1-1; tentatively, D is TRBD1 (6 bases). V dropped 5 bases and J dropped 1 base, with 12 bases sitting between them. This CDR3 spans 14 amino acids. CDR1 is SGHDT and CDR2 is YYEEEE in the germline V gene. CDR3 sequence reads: CASRNGDKNTEAFF. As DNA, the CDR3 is TGTGCCAGCAGGAATGGGGACAAGAACACTGAAGCTTTCTTT.

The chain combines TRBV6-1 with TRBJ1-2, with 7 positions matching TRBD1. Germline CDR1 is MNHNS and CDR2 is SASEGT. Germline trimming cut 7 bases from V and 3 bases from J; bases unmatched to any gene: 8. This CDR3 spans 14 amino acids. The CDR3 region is CASTAGGGYYGYTF. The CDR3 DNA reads TGTGCCAGCACCGCAGGGGGAGGATACTATGGCTACACCTTC.

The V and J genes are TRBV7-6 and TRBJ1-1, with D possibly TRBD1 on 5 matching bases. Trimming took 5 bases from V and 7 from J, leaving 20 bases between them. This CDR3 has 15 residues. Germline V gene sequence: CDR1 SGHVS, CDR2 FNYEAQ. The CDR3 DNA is TGTGCCAGCAGCCGCGGGGGGACCGGGTCGGGTGAAGCTTTCTTT. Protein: CASSRGGTGSGEAFF. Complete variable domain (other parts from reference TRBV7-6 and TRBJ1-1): GAGVSQSPRYKVTKRGQDVALRCDPISGHVSLYWYRQALGQGPEFLTYFNYEAQQDKSGLPNDRFSAERPEGSISTLTIQRTEQRDSAMYRCASSRGGTGSGEAFFGQGTRLTVV.

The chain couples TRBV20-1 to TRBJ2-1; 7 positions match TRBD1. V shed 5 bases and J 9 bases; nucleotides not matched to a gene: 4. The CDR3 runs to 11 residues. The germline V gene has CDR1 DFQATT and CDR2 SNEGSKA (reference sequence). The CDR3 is CSAPTGREQFF. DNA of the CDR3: TGCAGTGCTCCGACAGGGCGTGAGCAGTTCTTC.

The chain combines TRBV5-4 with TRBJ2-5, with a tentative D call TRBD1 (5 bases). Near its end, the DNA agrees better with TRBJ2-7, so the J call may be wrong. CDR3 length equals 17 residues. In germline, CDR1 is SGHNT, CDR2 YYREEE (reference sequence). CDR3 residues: CASTPFRAGHFSYEQYF. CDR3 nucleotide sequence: TGTGCCAGCACCCCCTTTCGGGCAGGACACTTCTCCTACGAGCAGTACTTC.

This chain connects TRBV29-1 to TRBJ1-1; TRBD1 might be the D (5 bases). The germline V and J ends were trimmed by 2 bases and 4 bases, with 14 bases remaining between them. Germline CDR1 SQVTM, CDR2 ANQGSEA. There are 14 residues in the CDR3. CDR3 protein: CSVENLQGITEAFF. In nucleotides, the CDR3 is TGCAGCGTTGAAAATCTGCAGGGTATCACTGAAGCTTTCTTT.

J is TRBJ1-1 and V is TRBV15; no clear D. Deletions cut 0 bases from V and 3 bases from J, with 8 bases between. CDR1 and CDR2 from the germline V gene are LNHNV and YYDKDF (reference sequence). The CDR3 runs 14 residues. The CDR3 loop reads CATSRDFSHTEAFF. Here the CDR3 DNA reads TGTGCCACCAGCAGAGATTTCAGTCACACTGAAGCTTTCTTT.

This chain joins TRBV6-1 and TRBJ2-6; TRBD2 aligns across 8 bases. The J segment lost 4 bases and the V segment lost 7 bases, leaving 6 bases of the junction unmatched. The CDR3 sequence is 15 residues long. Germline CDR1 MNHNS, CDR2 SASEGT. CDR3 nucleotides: TGTGCCAGCACTCCGGGGGGGTTCGGGGCCAACGTCCTGACTTTC. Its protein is CASTPGGFGANVLTF.

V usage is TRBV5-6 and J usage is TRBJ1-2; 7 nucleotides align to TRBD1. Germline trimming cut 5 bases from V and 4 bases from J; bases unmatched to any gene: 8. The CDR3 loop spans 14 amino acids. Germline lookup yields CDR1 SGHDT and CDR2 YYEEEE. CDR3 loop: CASRIPGTAYGYTF. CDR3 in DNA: TGTGCCAGCAGGATACCCGGGACAGCCTATGGCTACACCTTC.

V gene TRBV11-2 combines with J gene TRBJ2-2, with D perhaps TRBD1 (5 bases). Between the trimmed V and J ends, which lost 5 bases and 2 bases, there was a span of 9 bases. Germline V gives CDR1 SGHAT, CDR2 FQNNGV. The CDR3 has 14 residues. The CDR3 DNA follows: TGTGCCAGCAGCCTCGGACACAACACCGGGGAGCTGTTTTTT. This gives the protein CASSLGHNTGELFF.

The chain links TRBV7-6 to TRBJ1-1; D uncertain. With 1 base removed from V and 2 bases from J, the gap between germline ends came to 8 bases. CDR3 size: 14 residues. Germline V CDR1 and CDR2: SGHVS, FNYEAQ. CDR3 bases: TGTGCCAGCAGCTTAGGAACACCAAACACTGAAGCTTTCTTT. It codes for CASSLGTPNTEAFF.

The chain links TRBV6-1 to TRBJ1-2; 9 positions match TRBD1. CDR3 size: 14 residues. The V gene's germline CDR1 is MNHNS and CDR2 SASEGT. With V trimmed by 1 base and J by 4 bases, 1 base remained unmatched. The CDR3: CASSEVGQGYGYTF. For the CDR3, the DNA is TGTGCCAGCAGTGAAGTGGGACAGGGCTATGGCTACACCTTC.

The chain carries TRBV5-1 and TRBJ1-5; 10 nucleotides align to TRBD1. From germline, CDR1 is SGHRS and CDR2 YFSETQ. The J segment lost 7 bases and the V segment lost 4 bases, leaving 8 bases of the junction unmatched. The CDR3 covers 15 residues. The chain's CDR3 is CASSLGQGPNQPQHF. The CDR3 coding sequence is TGCGCCAGCAGCCTGGGACAGGGGCCAAACCAGCCCCAGCATTTT.

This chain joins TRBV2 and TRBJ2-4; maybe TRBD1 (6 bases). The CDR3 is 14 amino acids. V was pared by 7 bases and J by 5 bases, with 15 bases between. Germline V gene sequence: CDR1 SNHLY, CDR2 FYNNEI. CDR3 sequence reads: CASTGDRSENIQYF. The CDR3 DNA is TGTGCCAGCACCGGAGACAGGTCCGAAAACATTCAGTACTTC.

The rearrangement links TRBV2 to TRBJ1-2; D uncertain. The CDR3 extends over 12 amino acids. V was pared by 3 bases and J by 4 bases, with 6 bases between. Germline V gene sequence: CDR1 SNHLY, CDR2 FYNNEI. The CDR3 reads CASSESIYGYTF. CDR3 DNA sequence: TGTGCCAGCAGTGAGTCAATCTATGGCTACACCTTC.

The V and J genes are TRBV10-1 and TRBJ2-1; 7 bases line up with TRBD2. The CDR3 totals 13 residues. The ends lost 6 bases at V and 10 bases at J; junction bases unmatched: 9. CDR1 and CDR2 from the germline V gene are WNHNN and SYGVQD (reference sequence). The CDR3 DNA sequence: TGCGCCAGCAGCGCGGGACTACAAATGGAGCAGTTCTTC. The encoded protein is CASSAGLQMEQFF.

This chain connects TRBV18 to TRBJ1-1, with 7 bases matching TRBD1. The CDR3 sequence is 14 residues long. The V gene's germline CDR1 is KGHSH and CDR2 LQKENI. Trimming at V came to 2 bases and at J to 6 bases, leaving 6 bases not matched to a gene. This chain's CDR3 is CASSPSVTGPEAFF. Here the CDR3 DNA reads TGTGCCAGCTCACCAAGCGTGACAGGGCCTGAAGCTTTCTTT.

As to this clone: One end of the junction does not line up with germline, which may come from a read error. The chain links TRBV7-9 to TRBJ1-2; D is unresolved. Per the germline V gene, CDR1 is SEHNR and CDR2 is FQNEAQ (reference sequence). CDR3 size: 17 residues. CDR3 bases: TGTTCCAGCAGCCCCCAGGTGTCGGCTCTTTATGGCTATGGCTACACCTTC. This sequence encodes CSSSPQVSALYGYGYTF.

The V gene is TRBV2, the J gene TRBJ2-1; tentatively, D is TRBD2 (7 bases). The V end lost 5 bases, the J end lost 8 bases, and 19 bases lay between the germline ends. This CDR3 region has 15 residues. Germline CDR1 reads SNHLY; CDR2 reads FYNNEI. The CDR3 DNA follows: TGTGCCAGCAGTCTCACGGGGGGCCCCTGGGATGAGCAGTTCTTC. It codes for CASSLTGGPWDEQFF.

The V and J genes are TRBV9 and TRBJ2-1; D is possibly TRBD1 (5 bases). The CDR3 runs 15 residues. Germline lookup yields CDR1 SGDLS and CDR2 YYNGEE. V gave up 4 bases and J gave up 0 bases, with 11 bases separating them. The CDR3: CASSLQGSSYNEQFF. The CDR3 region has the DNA TGTGCCAGCAGCCTCCAGGGAAGCTCCTACAATGAGCAGTTCTTC.

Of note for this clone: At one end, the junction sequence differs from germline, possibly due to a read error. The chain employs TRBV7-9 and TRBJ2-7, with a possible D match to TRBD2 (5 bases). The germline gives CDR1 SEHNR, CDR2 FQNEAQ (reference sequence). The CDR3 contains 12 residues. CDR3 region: CSSSLRGYEQYF. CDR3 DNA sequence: TGTTCCAGCAGCTTACGGGGCTACGAGCAGTACTTC.

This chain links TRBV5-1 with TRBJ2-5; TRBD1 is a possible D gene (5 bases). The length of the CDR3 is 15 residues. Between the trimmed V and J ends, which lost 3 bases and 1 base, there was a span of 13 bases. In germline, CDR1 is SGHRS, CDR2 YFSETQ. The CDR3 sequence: CASSSGHGAQETQYF. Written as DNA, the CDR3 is TGCGCCAGCAGCTCCGGACACGGCGCCCAAGAGACCCAGTACTTC.

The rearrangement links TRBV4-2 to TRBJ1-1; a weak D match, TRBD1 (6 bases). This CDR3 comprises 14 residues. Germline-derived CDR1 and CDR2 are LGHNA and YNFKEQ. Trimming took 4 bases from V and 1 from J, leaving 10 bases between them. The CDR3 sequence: CASSRSGQNTEAFF. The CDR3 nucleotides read TGTGCCAGCAGCCGCTCGGGACAGAACACTGAAGCTTTCTTT.

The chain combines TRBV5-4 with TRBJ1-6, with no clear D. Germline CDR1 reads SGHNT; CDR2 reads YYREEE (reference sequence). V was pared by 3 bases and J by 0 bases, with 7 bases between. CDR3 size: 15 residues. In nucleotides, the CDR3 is TGTGCCAGCAGCTCTTCTAGCTCCTATAATTCACCCCTCCACTTT. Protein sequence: CASSSSSSYNSPLHF.

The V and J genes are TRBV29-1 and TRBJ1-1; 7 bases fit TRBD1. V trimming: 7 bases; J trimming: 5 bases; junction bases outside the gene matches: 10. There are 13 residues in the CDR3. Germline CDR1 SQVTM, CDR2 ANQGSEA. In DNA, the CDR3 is TGCAGCGCTCTCAGGCGACAGGGTACTGAAGCTTTCTTT. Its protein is CSALRRQGTEAFF.

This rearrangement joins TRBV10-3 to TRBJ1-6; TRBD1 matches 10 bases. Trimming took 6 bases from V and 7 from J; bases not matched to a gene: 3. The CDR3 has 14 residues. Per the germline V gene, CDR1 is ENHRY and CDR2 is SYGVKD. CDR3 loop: CAIRGTGENSPLHF. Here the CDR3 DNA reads TGTGCCATCAGGGGGACAGGGGAAAATTCACCCCTCCACTTT.